The T cell receptor beta chain under discussion was sequenced for a study of T cell responses to AZD1222 COVID-19 vaccine. TCRdb's copy holds only in-frame clones and misses some; the assay was immunoSEQ multiplex PCR. The data hold under 130,000 clones, with roughly nine tenths observed a single time. V dropped 0 bases and J dropped 3 bases, with 11 bases sitting between them. The CDR3 consists of 15 residues. CDR1 is MNHNS and CDR2 is SASEGT in the germline V gene. Researchers grouped second doses given at about 4 or about 12 weeks into one pool. The V and J genes are TRBV6-1 and TRBJ1-1; unclear D gene. The specimen comprised peripheral blood, sampled 28 days after the second AZD1222 dose. The origin of this receptor is an adult who received the AZD1222 COVID-19 vaccine. The CDR3 spells CASSEAPGSHTEAFF. In DNA, the CDR3 is TGTGCCAGCAGTGAAGCGCCGGGCAGTCACACTGAAGCTTTCTTT.